The 24 T cell receptor beta chains given below trace back to one sample, sequenced in a study of blood T cell repertoires in COVID-19 (TCRdb year 2020). The library relied on the immunoSEQ multiplex PCR assay. TCRdb took over this immuneACCESS table, retaining in-frame rearrangements with V and J assigned. Such tables are incomplete; in checked studies, under half of the missing clones stem from an unresolved V gene, and the remainder is unexplained. This sample gives hundreds of thousands of clones in total; approximately 89% of them show up just once. Of the sample, 9.5% is held by the ten largest clones. Material: PBMCs or T cells enriched from blood (not recorded which). These receptors came from a woman in her thirties or forties who had recovered from COVID-19.

The chain couples TRBV30 to TRBJ2-1, with a weak D call TRBD2 (5 bases). This CDR3 spans 16 amino acids. The germline V gene encodes CDR1 GTSNPN and CDR2 SVGIG (reference sequence). Trimming removed 1 base at V and 4 bases at J, with 17 bases between. This chain's CDR3 is CAWSEGVPVGYNEQFF. DNA of the CDR3: TGTGCCTGGAGTGAGGGAGTGCCAGTGGGATACAATGAGCAGTTCTTC.

This chain joins TRBV30 and TRBJ2-1, with D possibly TRBD1 on 6 matching bases. Germline V lookup: CDR1 GTSNPN, CDR2 SVGIG (reference sequence). V shed 3 bases and J shed 3 bases, with 12 bases lying between them. The length of the CDR3 is 14 residues. The CDR3 coding sequence is TGTGCCTGGAGCAATGGGGGCAGCTACAATGAGCAGTTCTTC. Residues: CAWSNGGSYNEQFF.

This chain connects TRBV6-2 or TRBV6-3 to TRBJ2-3; D is possibly TRBD2 (5 bases). The CDR3 is 15 amino acids. CDR1 is MNHEY, CDR2 SVGEGT, per germline. The V end lost 2 bases, the J end lost 6 bases, and 15 bases lay between the germline ends. This CDR3 is CASSYGGLARDTQYF. Here the CDR3 DNA reads TGTGCCAGCAGTTACGGTGGGCTAGCTCGGGATACGCAGTATTTT.

This sequence joins TRBV15 and TRBJ2-1; D gene unclear. Trimming took 0 bases from V and 5 from J, leaving 8 bases between them. From germline, CDR1 is LNHNV and CDR2 YYDKDF (reference sequence). There are 14 residues in the CDR3. The CDR3 protein is CATSRDLKNNEQFF. For the CDR3, the DNA is TGTGCCACCAGCAGAGATCTAAAGAACAATGAGCAGTTCTTC.

The chain recombines TRBV29-1 with TRBJ2-4, with 10 bases lining up with TRBD2. The CDR3 has 13 amino acids. J lost 3 bases, V lost 4 bases, and 0 bases had no gene match. The germline V gene encodes CDR1 SQVTM and CDR2 ANQGSEA. The CDR3 DNA reads as TGCAGCGTTGGGACTAGCGGCAAAAACATTCAGTACTTC. This translates into CSVGTSGKNIQYF.

J is TRBJ2-5 and V is TRBV16; 11 bases fit TRBD1. Germline V lookup: CDR1 KGHSY, CDR2 FQNENV. J was trimmed by 5 bases and V by 4 bases; bases with no gene match: 12. The CDR3 has 17 residues. The CDR3 loop reads CASSLVADRGPWETQYF. In nucleotides, the CDR3 is TGTGCCAGCAGCCTTGTAGCGGACAGGGGGCCGTGGGAGACCCAGTACTTC.

V usage is TRBV2 and J usage is TRBJ2-3, with D possibly matching TRBD1 (7 bases). V lost 4 bases to trimming and J lost 2 bases, with 13 bases between them. The germline CDR1 and CDR2 sequences are SNHLY and FYNNEI. This CDR3 is 15 amino acids long. The DNA of the CDR3 is TGTGCCAGCAGTGTGGGGGGACAGTACACAGATACGCAGTATTTT. Translation gives CASSVGGQYTDTQYF.

Concerning this clone itself: Other DNA sequences in the same sample also yield this CDR3. The genes are TRBV30 and TRBJ1-1; D unclear. The ends were cut back, 2 bases at V and 5 bases at J, with 12 bases in the middle. The CDR3 extends over 13 amino acids. Germline V CDR1 and CDR2: GTSNPN, SVGIG (reference sequence). The CDR3 loop is CAWSQGSRTEAFF. The CDR3 DNA sequence: TGTGCCTGGAGTCAAGGGAGCAGGACTGAAGCTTTCTTT.

The chain has TRBV27 and TRBJ1-1, with 8 bases lining up with TRBD1. Trimming removed 0 bases from V and 8 bases from J; junction bases left unmatched: 2. This CDR3 is 13 amino acids long. CDR1 and CDR2 (germline): MNHEY, SMNVEV (reference sequence). The CDR3 protein is CASSLSRDREAFF. The CDR3 DNA follows: TGTGCCAGCAGTTTATCACGGGACAGGGAAGCTTTCTTT.

The chain is built from TRBV27 and TRBJ2-3; D perhaps matches TRBD2 (7 bases). Per germline, CDR1 MNHEY and CDR2 SMNVEV (reference sequence). CDR3 length equals 17 residues. V dropped 5 bases and J dropped 0 bases, with 18 bases sitting between them. CDR3 in amino acids: CASSIRRGAGSTDTQYF. The CDR3 region has the DNA TGTGCCAGCAGTATCCGCCGGGGGGCGGGGAGCACAGATACGCAGTATTTT.

The gene calls are TRBV7-8 and TRBJ1-5, with D maybe TRBD1 (5 bases). The V end lost 1 base, the J end lost 1 base, and 11 bases lay between the germline ends. Germline V gene lookup returns CDR1 SGHVS and CDR2 FQNEAQ. The CDR3 has 16 amino acids. The CDR3 bases are TGTGCCAGCAGCTTAGATGCCGGGGGGAGCAATCAGCCCCAGCATTTT. Translation: CASSLDAGGSNQPQHF.

The CDR3 reads CASSLVGQAGGELFF. As DNA, the CDR3 is TGTGCCAGCAGCCTCGTCGGACAGGCGGGCGGGGAGCTGTTTTTT. This sequence joins TRBV16 and TRBJ2-2; 7 nucleotides match TRBD1. Trimming removed 4 bases from V and 7 bases from J; junction bases left unmatched: 9. The CDR3 runs 15 residues. In germline, CDR1 is KGHSY, CDR2 FQNENV.

The rearrangement links TRBV7-2 to TRBJ1-1, with a possible D match to TRBD1 (5 bases). V dropped 6 bases and J dropped 2 bases, with 13 bases sitting between them. This CDR3 spans 14 amino acids. Per germline, CDR1 SGHTA and CDR2 FQGNSA. The CDR3, as DNA: TGTGCCAGCAGTTACAGGACGGGTAACACTGAAGCTTTCTTT. This translates into CASSYRTGNTEAFF.

V gene TRBV19 combines with J gene TRBJ1-2; 7 bases align to TRBD1. The J segment lost 4 bases and the V segment lost 6 bases, leaving 5 bases of the junction unmatched. The germline V gene encodes CDR1 LNHDA and CDR2 SQIVND (reference sequence). The CDR3 has 13 amino acids. CDR3 region: CASSLGQAYGYTF. The CDR3 bases are TGTGCCAGTAGCCTCGGACAGGCCTATGGCTACACCTTC.

The rearrangement uses TRBV6-2 or TRBV6-3 and TRBJ2-7; 10 bases fit TRBD1. The CDR3 has 15 residues. Germline V gene lookup returns CDR1 MNHEY and CDR2 SVGEGT. Trimming at V came to 6 bases and at J to 2 bases, leaving 7 bases not matched to a gene. Written as DNA, the CDR3 is TGTGCCAGCAGCTCTCCTGGACAGGGGGCCTACGAGCAGTACTTC. Translation gives CASSSPGQGAYEQYF.

This chain links TRBV5-8 with TRBJ1-1, with a weak D call TRBD1 (6 bases). From germline, CDR1 is SGHTS and CDR2 YDEGEE. V lost 7 bases to trimming and J lost 10 bases, with 20 bases between them. The CDR3 length is 13 residues. CDR3 nucleotide sequence: TGTGCCAGCGACCTGCGGGGGGCGGAGGTAGCTTTCTTT. Protein product: CASDLRGAEVAFF.

A single count supports this clone. The V and J genes are TRBV28 and TRBJ2-3; D is ambiguous. The germline CDR1 and CDR2 sequences are MDHEN and SYDVKM. The CDR3 length is 12 residues. V was shortened by 2 bases and J by 5 bases, with 5 bases between the two germline ends. CDR3 residues: CASSLLRDTQYF. The CDR3 coding sequence is TGTGCCAGCAGTTTACTGCGAGATACGCAGTATTTT.

CDR3 protein: CASSHGDIGYTF. CDR3 nucleotide sequence: TGTGCCAGCAGCCACGGGGATATTGGCTACACCTTC. The chain employs TRBV3-1 (or the pseudogene TRBV3-2) and TRBJ1-2; D gene ambiguous. V lost 3 bases and J lost 7, with 9 bases in between. The CDR3 sequence is 12 residues long. Germline CDR1 reads LGHDT; CDR2 reads YNNKEL (reference sequence).

V gene TRBV30 combines with J gene TRBJ1-3; D unresolved. Per the germline V gene, CDR1 is GTSNPN and CDR2 is SVGIG (reference sequence). This CDR3 has 15 residues. The V end was cut by 0 bases, the J end by 1 base, with 10 bases between. CDR3 in amino acids: CAWSVSWESGNTIYF. Written as DNA, the CDR3 is TGTGCCTGGAGTGTTTCTTGGGAGTCTGGAAACACCATATATTTT.

The V gene is TRBV7-8, the J gene TRBJ2-3, with TRBD2 matching over 12 bases. V gave up 2 bases and J gave up 9 bases; unmatched junction bases: 6. CDR1 is SGHVS and CDR2 is FQNEAQ in the germline V gene. There are 15 residues in the CDR3. CDR3 protein: CASSLRLAGGGTQYF. DNA of the CDR3: TGTGCCAGCAGCTTACGGCTAGCGGGGGGGGGCACGCAGTATTTT.

This clone was counted a few times. V usage is TRBV3-1 (or the pseudogene TRBV3-2) and J usage is TRBJ1-1; 7 bases are shared with TRBD1. Trimming removed 1 base from V and 5 bases from J; junction bases left unmatched: 7. The CDR3 covers 15 residues. Looked up from germline, CDR1 is LGHDT and CDR2 is YNNKEL (reference sequence). The CDR3 is CASSQALTGRTEAFF. In nucleotides, the CDR3 is TGTGCCAGCAGCCAAGCTCTGACAGGGAGGACTGAAGCTTTCTTT.

The chain recombines TRBV7-2 with TRBJ2-1, with D possibly TRBD2 on 6 matching bases. Germline values: CDR1 SGHTA, CDR2 FQGNSA. This CDR3 is built from 13 residues. V was cut by 4 bases and J by 10 bases, with 14 bases left in between. The CDR3 DNA follows: TGTGCCAGCAGCTCCTGGGGTGGGGGGGAGCAGTTCTTC. Translating gives CASSSWGGGEQFF.

This clone was detected a few times. This chain uses TRBV30 with TRBJ1-1, with D perhaps matching TRBD1 (6 bases). Germline CDR1 GTSNPN, CDR2 SVGIG (reference sequence). The length of the CDR3 is 11 residues. Trimming cost V 8 bases and J 3 bases, with 10 bases left between them. CDR3 loop: CATDRYTEAFF. The DNA for the CDR3 is TGTGCCACCGACAGGTACACTGAAGCTTTCTTT.

The chain joins TRBV2 to TRBJ1-2, with 7 nucleotides matching TRBD1. The CDR3 runs to 14 residues. Unmatched junction bases numbered 13, after V lost 7 bases and J lost 8 bases. Per the germline V gene, CDR1 is SNHLY and CDR2 is FYNNEI. The CDR3 protein is CASNLGQAAWGYTF. The CDR3 coding sequence is TGTGCCAGCAACCTAGGACAGGCGGCCTGGGGCTACACCTTC.